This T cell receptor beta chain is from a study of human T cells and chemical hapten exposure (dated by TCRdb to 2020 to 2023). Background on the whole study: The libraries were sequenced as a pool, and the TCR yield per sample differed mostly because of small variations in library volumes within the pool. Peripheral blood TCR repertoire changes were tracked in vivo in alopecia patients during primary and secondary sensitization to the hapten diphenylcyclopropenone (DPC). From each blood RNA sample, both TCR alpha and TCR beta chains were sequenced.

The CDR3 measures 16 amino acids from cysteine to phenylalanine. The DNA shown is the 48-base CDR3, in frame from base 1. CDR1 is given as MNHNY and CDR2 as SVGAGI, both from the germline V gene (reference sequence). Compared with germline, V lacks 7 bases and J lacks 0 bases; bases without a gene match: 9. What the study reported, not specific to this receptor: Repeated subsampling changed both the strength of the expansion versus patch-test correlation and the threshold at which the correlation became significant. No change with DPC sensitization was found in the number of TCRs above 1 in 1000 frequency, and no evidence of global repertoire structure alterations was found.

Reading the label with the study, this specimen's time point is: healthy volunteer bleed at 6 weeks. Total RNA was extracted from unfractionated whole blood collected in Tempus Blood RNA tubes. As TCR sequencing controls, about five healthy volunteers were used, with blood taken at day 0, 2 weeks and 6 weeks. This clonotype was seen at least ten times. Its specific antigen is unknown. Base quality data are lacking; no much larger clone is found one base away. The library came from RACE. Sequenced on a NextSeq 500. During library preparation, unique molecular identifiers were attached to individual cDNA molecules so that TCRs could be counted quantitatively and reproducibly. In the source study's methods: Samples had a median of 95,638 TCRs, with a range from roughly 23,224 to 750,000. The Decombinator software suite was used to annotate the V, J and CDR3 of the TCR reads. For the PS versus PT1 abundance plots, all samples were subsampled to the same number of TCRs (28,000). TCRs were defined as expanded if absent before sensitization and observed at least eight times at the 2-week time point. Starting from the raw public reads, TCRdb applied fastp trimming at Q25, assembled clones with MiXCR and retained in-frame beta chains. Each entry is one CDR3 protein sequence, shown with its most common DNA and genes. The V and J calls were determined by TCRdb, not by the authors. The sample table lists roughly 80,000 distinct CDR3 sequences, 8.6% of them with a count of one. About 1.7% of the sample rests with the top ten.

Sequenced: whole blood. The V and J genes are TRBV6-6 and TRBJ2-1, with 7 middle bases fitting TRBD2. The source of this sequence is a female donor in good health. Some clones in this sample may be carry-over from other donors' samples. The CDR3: CASTEELAPSYNEQFF. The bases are TGTGCCAGCACCGAAGAACTAGCGCCCTCCTACAATGAGCAGTTCTTC.